A selection of T cell receptor beta chains follows, all from one sample in a study of post-analysis software for immune sequencing data. TCRdb re-called the PCR reads with MiXCR, one entry per CDR3 protein. The repertoire consists of fewer than 850,000 distinct CDR3 sequences, with 25% to 30% occurring once and the leading ten covering approximately 0.6%. Source material: blood. These receptors all stem from a girl aged 5-17 years with multiple sclerosis. Both conserved end residues are part of each CDR3. D genes are given only for firm matches. Expanded clones are given a class, and other clones once, few, many or no size at all.

d_gene: NA
j_gene: TRBJ2-7
v_gene: TRBV7-9
abundance: NA
CDR3nt: TGTGCCAGCAGCGCGCCCCGCCGGGGGTACGAGCAGTACTTC
CDR3aa: CASSAPRRGYEQYF

d_gene: NA
j_gene: TRBJ1-2
v_gene: TRBV5-1
abundance: NA
CDR3nt: TGCGCCAGCAGCTTGCACCATTCCTTGGGCTACACCTTC
CDR3aa: CASSLHHSLGYTF

d_gene: NA
j_gene: TRBJ1-1
v_gene: TRBV29-1
abundance: few
CDR3nt: TGCAGCGGTAGGGACGGCGGCACTGAAGCTTTCTTT
CDR3aa: CSGRDGGTEAFF

d_gene: NA
j_gene: TRBJ2-3
v_gene: TRBV7-2
abundance: few
CDR3nt: TGTGCCAGCAGCTTAGTCGGGAGACCATGGACCACAGATACGCAGTATTTT
CDR3aa: CASSLVGRPWTTDTQYF

d_gene: TRBD1
j_gene: TRBJ2-7
v_gene: TRBV7-2
abundance: few
CDR3nt: TGTGCCAGCAGCTTAGTGGGGACAGGATACGAGCAGTACTTC
CDR3aa: CASSLVGTGYEQYF

d_gene: NA
j_gene: TRBJ1-2
v_gene: TRBV29-1
abundance: NA
CDR3nt: TGCAGCGTTGTACTGCTACCGTCTAACTATGGCTACACCTTC
CDR3aa: CSVVLLPSNYGYTF

d_gene: TRBD1
j_gene: TRBJ1-2
v_gene: TRBV12-3/TRBV12-4
abundance: NA
CDR3nt: TGTGCCAGCAGCCTAGGGACAGTAATCCATGGCTACACCTTC
CDR3aa: CASSLGTVIHGYTF

d_gene: NA
j_gene: TRBJ1-5
v_gene: TRBV3-1
abundance: NA
CDR3nt: TGTGCCAGCAGCCAAGGAAGGGTCGGCAATCAGCCCCAGCATTTT
CDR3aa: CASSQGRVGNQPQHF

d_gene: NA
j_gene: TRBJ2-7
v_gene: TRBV6-5
abundance: few
CDR3nt: TGTGCCAGCAGTTACTCGTCGTGGGGGACCTACGAGCAGTACTTC
CDR3aa: CASSYSSWGTYEQYF

d_gene: TRBD1
j_gene: TRBJ2-4
v_gene: TRBV10-3
abundance: few
CDR3nt: TGTGCCATCAGTGCAGGGGGATCCAAAAACATTCAGTACTTC
CDR3aa: CAISAGGSKNIQYF

d_gene: NA
j_gene: TRBJ2-1
v_gene: TRBV7-7
abundance: NA
CDR3nt: TGTGCTAGCAGCCCAACCCCCGGGTCCCGAGGACTGTTCTTC
CDR3aa: CASSPTPGSRGLFF

d_gene: NA
j_gene: TRBJ1-4
v_gene: TRBV5-6
abundance: NA
CDR3nt: TGTGCCAGCAGCCGAGAAGCAGTGGGGGCGAGTGAAAAACTGTTTTTT
CDR3aa: CASSREAVGASEKLFF

d_gene: NA
j_gene: TRBJ2-7
v_gene: TRBV7-8
abundance: NA
CDR3nt: TGTGCCAGCAGCTCATTAACAGGGATCCTCTACGAGCAGTACTTC
CDR3aa: CASSSLTGILYEQYF

d_gene: TRBD2
j_gene: TRBJ2-5
v_gene: TRBV2
abundance: many
CDR3nt: TGTGCCAGCAGTCAAAACACCGGGGGGGCAGGGGAGACCCAGTACTTC
CDR3aa: CASSQNTGGAGETQYF

d_gene: NA
j_gene: TRBJ2-7
v_gene: TRBV20-1
abundance: NA
CDR3nt: TGCAGTGCTCCCTTAGCGGACCTGGGAGGGCAGTACTTC
CDR3aa: CSAPLADLGGQYF

d_gene: NA
j_gene: TRBJ2-3
v_gene: TRBV20-1
abundance: NA
CDR3nt: TGCAGTGCTAGCATGGACCGAGATACGCAGTATTTT
CDR3aa: CSASMDRDTQYF

d_gene: NA
j_gene: TRBJ2-3
v_gene: TRBV7-2
abundance: few
CDR3nt: TGTGCCAGCAGCCCAAGGGTAGCCGTTGGCTCAGATACGCAGTATTTT
CDR3aa: CASSPRVAVGSDTQYF